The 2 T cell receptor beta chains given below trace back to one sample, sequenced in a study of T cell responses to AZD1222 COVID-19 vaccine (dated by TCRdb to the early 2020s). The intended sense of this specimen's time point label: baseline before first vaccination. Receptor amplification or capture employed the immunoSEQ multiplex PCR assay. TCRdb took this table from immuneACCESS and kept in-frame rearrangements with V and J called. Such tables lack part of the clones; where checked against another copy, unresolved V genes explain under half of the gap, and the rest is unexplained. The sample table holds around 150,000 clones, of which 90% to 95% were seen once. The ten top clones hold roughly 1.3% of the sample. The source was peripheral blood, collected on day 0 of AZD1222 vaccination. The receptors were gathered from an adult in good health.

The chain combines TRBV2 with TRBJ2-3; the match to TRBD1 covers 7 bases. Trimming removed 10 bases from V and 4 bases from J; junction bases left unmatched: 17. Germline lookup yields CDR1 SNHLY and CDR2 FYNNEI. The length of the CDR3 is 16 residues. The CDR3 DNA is TGTGCCACCCTAAGACAGGGCGATGGGTGGTCAGATACGCAGTATTTT. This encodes CATLRQGDGWSDTQYF.

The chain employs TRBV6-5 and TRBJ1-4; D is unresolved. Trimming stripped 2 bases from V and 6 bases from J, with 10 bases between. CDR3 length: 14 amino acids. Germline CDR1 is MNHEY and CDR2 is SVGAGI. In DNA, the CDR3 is TGTGCCAGCAGTTACAGCACCGCCCATGAAAAACTGTTTTTT. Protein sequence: CASSYSTAHEKLFF.